A selection of T cell receptor beta chains follows, all from one sample in a study of cytomegalovirus exposure and HLA in healthy donors. This table comes from immunoSEQ multiplex PCR, and its TCRdb copy is limited to in-frame clones, with some not included. The repertoire has 50,000 to 65,000 clones, 75% to 85% of them found once; the top ten carry just over 50%. The source material was PBMCs. The receptor set was obtained from a man between 50 and 59 years old in good health and CMV-seropositive. Both conserved end residues are part of each CDR3. The D gene is left open where the match is weak. Size is omitted from some rows. Given values are once, few, many or a class for expanded clones.

>few|TRBV7-9|TRBJ2-7|-
CASSSTSGHRSYEQYF
TGTGCCAGCAGCTCTACCTCGGGACACCGCTCCTACGAGCAGTACTTC
>-|TRBV6-5|TRBJ2-7|-
CASSPRSYEQYF
TGTGCCAGCAGTCCACGGTCCTACGAGCAGTACTTC
>-|TRBV6-6|TRBJ2-7|-
CASSQSTAYEQYF
TGTGCCAGCAGTCAATCGACAGCCTACGAGCAGTACTTC
>-|TRBV7-2|TRBJ1-4|-
CASSGGMRLFF
TGTGCCAGCAGCGGGGGGATGCGACTGTTTTTT
>-|TRBV9|TRBJ1-6|-
CASSVGSGEGSPLHF
TGTGCCAGCAGCGTAGGATCCGGGGAAGGGTCACCCCTCCACTTT
>-|TRBV4-2|TRBJ2-1|TRBD2
CASSQLSGPNNEQFF
TGTGCCAGCAGCCAACTTAGCGGGCCTAACAATGAGCAGTTCTTC
>-|TRBV6-1|TRBJ1-4|-
CASTYGVGLFF
TGTGCCAGCACCTACGGGGTAGGACTGTTTTTT
>-|TRBV12-5|TRBJ1-1|-
CASGSDSARIDEAFF
TGTGCTAGTGGTTCGGACAGCGCGCGGATTGATGAAGCTTTCTTT
>-|TRBV6-5|TRBJ1-2|TRBD1
CASSPGAGGVGGYTF
TGTGCCAGCAGTCCCGGGGCAGGGGGCGTAGGGGGCTACACCTTC
>-|TRBV29-1|TRBJ2-1|TRBD2
CSVDGPGPGLDYNEQFF
TGCAGCGTTGACGGTCCAGGACCGGGACTAGACTACAATGAGCAGTTCTTC
>-|TRBV7-2|TRBJ1-4|-
CASSLGTTNEKLFF
TGTGCCAGCAGCTTAGGTACAACTAATGAAAAACTGTTTTTT
>-|TRBV6-6|TRBJ2-7|TRBD1
CASSSGQNYEQYF
TGTGCCAGCAGCTCGGGACAGAACTACGAGCAGTACTTC
>-|TRBV30|TRBJ2-7|TRBD1
CAWSEGTAYEQYF
TGTGCCTGGAGTGAGGGGACAGCCTACGAGCAGTACTTC
>-|TRBV6-6|TRBJ2-1|TRBD1
CASSNPGQGYNEQFF
TGTGCCAGCAGCAATCCGGGACAGGGGTACAATGAGCAGTTCTTC
>-|TRBV5-1|TRBJ2-7|TRBD1
CASSLGDRVLYEQYF
TGCGCCAGCAGCTTGGGGGACAGGGTATTATACGAGCAGTACTTC
>once|TRBV27|TRBJ2-3|TRBD2
CASTRRTTGLAGTDTQYF
TGTGCCAGCACTCGCCGAACCACTGGACTAGCGGGCACAGATACGCAGTATTTT
>-|TRBV4-2|TRBJ2-5|TRBD2
CASSQDPDSGTTPTQYF
TGTGCCAGCAGCCAAGATCCCGATAGCGGGACTACCCCGACCCAGTACTTC
>-|TRBV11-3|TRBJ2-2|-
CASSSRGTGELFF
TGTGCCAGCAGCTCAAGGGGGACCGGGGAGCTGTTTTTT
>-|TRBV5-1|TRBJ2-1|TRBD2
CASSFSTSGGSEQFF
TGCGCCAGCAGCTTCTCGACTAGCGGGGGTTCTGAGCAGTTCTTC
>-|TRBV5-1|TRBJ2-7|TRBD2
CASSLTSGYEQYF
TGCGCCAGCAGCCTGACTAGCGGGTACGAGCAGTACTTC
>-|TRBV6-5|TRBJ2-7|-
CASNWGTGSSYEQYF
TGTGCCAGTAATTGGGGAACAGGGAGCTCCTACGAGCAGTACTTC
>-|TRBV14|TRBJ2-1|-
CASSQDRLISYNEQFF
TGTGCCAGCAGCCAAGATCGACTCATCTCCTACAATGAGCAGTTCTTC
>few|TRBV10-3|TRBJ1-5|TRBD1
CAISESRQGAIQPQHF
TGTGCCATCAGTGAGTCAAGACAGGGGGCCATTCAGCCCCAGCATTTT
>-|TRBV27|TRBJ1-1|-
CASSLTRGGTEAFF
TGTGCCAGCAGTTTAACCCGGGGGGGAACTGAAGCTTTCTTT
>once|TRBV5-8|TRBJ2-3|TRBD2
CASRKRGATDTQYF
TGTGCCAGCAGGAAGCGGGGGGCAACAGATACGCAGTATTTT
>-|TRBV7-7|TRBJ2-3|-
CASSPGGLTTDTQYF
TGTGCCAGCAGCCCCGGTGGGCTAACCACAGATACGCAGTATTTT